The 12 T cell receptor beta chains presented below share a single source sample, sequenced in a study of blood T cell repertoires in COVID-19. Generated by immunoSEQ multiplex PCR, the TCRdb table keeps only in-frame clones and is missing some. The sample shows about 440,000 clones, roughly 85% of them seen only once. Sequences were obtained from PBMCs or T cells enriched from blood (not recorded which). These receptors all come from a woman aged 18-30 years with acute COVID-19.

This chain links TRBV25-1 with TRBJ2-3; 9 bases fit TRBD2. V was pared by 10 bases and J by 2 bases, with 16 bases of the junction left unmatched. Germline loops: CDR1 MGHDK, CDR2 SYGVNS. The CDR3 has 17 residues. The CDR3: CATTRTGLAGNTDTQYF. The DNA of the CDR3 is TGTGCCACCACCCGAACGGGCCTAGCGGGGAACACAGATACGCAGTATTTT.

V usage is TRBV10-3 and J usage is TRBJ2-1, with 7 bases fitting TRBD1. Unmatched junction bases numbered 9, after V lost 4 bases and J lost 6 bases. Germline CDR1 is ENHRY and CDR2 is SYGVKD. CDR3 size: 15 residues. The CDR3 is CAISVQGVPGNEQFF. CDR3 in DNA: TGTGCCATCAGTGTGCAGGGGGTCCCTGGCAATGAGCAGTTCTTC.

This sequence joins TRBV20-1 and TRBJ2-1, with D maybe TRBD1 (5 bases). The CDR3 loop spans 12 amino acids. Germline loops: CDR1 DFQATT, CDR2 SNEGSKA (reference sequence). V was cut by 3 bases and J by 7 bases, with 10 bases left in between. The CDR3 DNA reads TGCAGTGCTAGTCGTCAGGGTAATGAGCAGTTCTTC. This gives the protein CSASRQGNEQFF.

This clone was counted once. The rearrangement joins TRBV7-6 to TRBJ2-1; 14 nucleotides line up with TRBD2. The CDR3 contains 16 residues. CDR1 and CDR2 (germline): SGHVS, FNYEAQ. V lost 0 bases to trimming and J lost 9 bases; unmatched junction nucleotides: 4. The CDR3 loop reads CASSLALTSGRGEQFF. The CDR3 DNA reads TGTGCCAGCAGCTTAGCGTTGACTAGCGGGAGGGGTGAGCAGTTCTTC.

This chain joins TRBV2 and TRBJ2-3; D is possibly TRBD1 (5 bases). V shed 3 bases and J shed 0 bases, with 10 bases lying between them. The CDR3 covers 15 residues. Germline V gene lookup returns CDR1 SNHLY and CDR2 FYNNEI. The CDR3 protein is CASSDLTDSTDTQYF. The CDR3 DNA reads TGTGCCAGCAGTGACCTGACAGATAGCACAGATACGCAGTATTTT.

For this clone: Other DNA sequences in this sample translate to the same CDR3. The chain combines TRBV27 with TRBJ1-1, with a weak D call TRBD1 (5 bases). The germline CDR1 and CDR2 sequences are MNHEY and SMNVEV (reference sequence). V lost 0 bases, J lost 3 bases, and 8 bases lay in between. This CDR3 has 14 residues. CDR3 in amino acids: CASSLSAGYTEAFF. The DNA of the CDR3 is TGTGCCAGCAGTTTATCGGCAGGGTACACTGAAGCTTTCTTT.

The chain links TRBV19 to TRBJ2-7, with TRBD1 matching 10 bases. The germline gives CDR1 LNHDA, CDR2 SQIVND (reference sequence). With 6 bases clipped from V and 5 bases from J, the junction kept 4 bases outside the gene matches. CDR3 length: 13 amino acids. CDR3 in DNA: TGTGCCAGTAGCCGGGACAGGGGCCACGAGCAGTACTTC. Translating it yields CASSRDRGHEQYF.

The chain joins TRBV4-3 to TRBJ2-4; perhaps TRBD1 as D (6 bases). V lost 1 base, J lost 8 bases, and 9 bases lay in between. Germline-derived CDR1 and CDR2 are LGHNA and YSLEER. The CDR3 has 13 residues. The CDR3 nucleotides read TGCGCCAGCAGCCAAGCAGGGGCGGACATTCAGTACTTC. Translation: CASSQAGADIQYF.

This clone appeared a few times. The genes are TRBV11-3 and TRBJ1-1; 7 positions match TRBD1. The CDR3 sequence is 12 residues long. Germline V gene lookup returns CDR1 SGHNT and CDR2 YENEEA. V lost 5 bases to trimming and J lost 6 bases; unmatched junction nucleotides: 3. CDR3 DNA sequence: TGTGCCAGCAGCAACCAGGGGGCTGAAGCTTTCTTT. This gives the protein CASSNQGAEAFF. Supplemented by reference TRBV11-3 and TRBJ1-1, the full variable domain reads EAGVVQSPRYKIIEKKQPVAFWCNPISGHNTLYWYLQNLGQGPELLIRYENEEAVDDSQLPKDRFSAERLKGVDSTLKIQPAELGDSAVYLCASSNQGAEAFFGQGTRLTVV.

In this sample, this clone turned up once. The chain uses TRBV5-5 and TRBJ2-3; D unresolved. CDR1 is SGHKS and CDR2 is YYEKEE in the germline V gene (reference sequence). The CDR3 sequence is 12 residues long. V dropped 5 bases and J dropped 4 bases, with 8 bases sitting between them. This CDR3 reads CASSPFSDTQYF. In nucleotides, the CDR3 is TGTGCCAGCAGTCCCTTCTCAGATACGCAGTATTTT.

A single count supports this clone. The V gene is TRBV29-1, the J gene TRBJ2-7; 12 bases line up with TRBD2. The CDR3 length is 13 residues. Germline V lookup: CDR1 SQVTM, CDR2 ANQGSEA. V was pared by 6 bases and J by 4 bases, with 4 bases of the junction left unmatched. In DNA form, the CDR3 reads TGCAGCGTGATGACTAGCGGGAGTTACGAGCAGTACTTC. Protein product: CSVMTSGSYEQYF.

The V gene is TRBV9, the J gene TRBJ1-3; D is undetermined. Deletions cut 4 bases from V and 2 bases from J, with 10 bases between. The CDR3 sequence is 14 residues long. In germline, CDR1 is SGDLS, CDR2 YYNGEE. The CDR3 DNA sequence: TGTGCCAGCAGCTCCACCGCAGCTGGAAACACCATATATTTT. Protein sequence: CASSSTAAGNTIYF.